The text below deals with one T cell receptor beta chain. The clone's antigen remains unknown. No quality values exist for individual bases; no much larger clone is one base distant. This record belongs to a study of cytomegalovirus exposure and HLA in healthy donors (dated by TCRdb to between 2016 and 2019). Regarding the research as a whole: An earlier analysis of 587 of the donors reported approximately 260 Gb of sequence data and 117 million unique TCR beta sequences obtained from approximately 180 million T cells. About 300 gigabases of sequencing data and 91 million or so unique TCR sequences made up an early release that covered nearly 650 HLA-typed donors. Of the roughly 400 genotyped donors, more than 75% were placed in the genetic ancestry cluster associated with self-reported Caucasian donors. The study aimed to test whether signatures of past pathogen exposure could be identified by cataloging public T cell receptors. The T cell repertoires of about 700 subjects were profiled by immunosequencing and related to cytomegalovirus serostatus. A separate validation cohort of approximately 130 different subjects was used in addition to the 666-subject first cohort. To predict cytomegalovirus infection status, the study combined high-throughput TCR immunosequencing, statistical association of individual TCRs with disease status, and machine learning. In a later analysis, previously published TCR beta repertoires from more than 500 donors were re-analyzed and high-resolution HLA genotyping was added so that TCR occurrence patterns could be studied. The later analysis used no new phenotypic data to find candidate immune exposures, relying instead on TCR beta sequences and their occurrence across donors. To decide whether each TCR beta V gene segment behaved as functional or pseudogenic, an earlier analysis of several hundred of the donors relied on high-throughput TCR beta sequencing. Donor age, sex, ethnicity and CMV serostatus were collected together with the repertoire data. A later genetic analysis took genome-wide SNP genotypes for about three fifths of the roughly 670 donors and used that subset as a discovery cohort. Every discovery cohort repertoire had been produced on one sequencing platform. Both class I and class II loci were covered by HLA typing, at four-digit resolution. Typing coverage varied by locus: 629-630 donors for A, B, C, DRB1 and DQB1; approximately 500 for DQA1; about 600 for DPA1; some 470 for DPB1. Four to six DR-DQ haplotypes were handled as single units for association and clustering, since linkage in the cohort was strong. On average, 235,054 unique TCR beta nucleotide sequences were sequenced per donor among 300 to 500 genotyped donors of the cohort, with approximately 18% of those sequences being non-productive. Study-level results and caveats: The earlier analysis of fewer than 750 of the donors excluded roughly 16 rarely observed V segments, including chromosome 9 orphons, because counts were too low. Sequencing depth was assumed to be roughly uniform across donors in the presence/absence analyses, though that assumption may not hold. Because HLA typing was unavailable for some donors at each locus, only the typed subset was used in association tests. The sequencing pipeline was judged likely to have produced a cluster of highly shared sequence variants as a technical artifact. An earlier analysis of approximately 590 of the donors showed that most TCR beta V segments appeared in productive rearrangements either about 87% or about 30% of the time, which broadly matched IMGT annotations. In a later analysis, HLA-associated TCR beta chains showed more clonal expansion and lower generation probabilities than non-associated chains that were equally common. Strong co-occurrence of HLA alleles, especially DR and DQ, made assigning TCR associations to individual alleles difficult. In a later analysis, TCR association rates were found to vary across HLA loci, with the most associated TCRs seen for DRB1 alleles and the fewest for HLA-C alleles. According to a later analysis, most CMV-associated TCR beta chains appeared to be HLA-restricted, and the HLA associations seemed to be driven largely by CMV exposure. Linkage disequilibrium might explain the correlated functional status among segregating V segments, but an unknown experimental factor could not be excluded. Because the 87-base-pair reads could not distinguish some IMGT-functional V segments, including TRBV6-2 and TRBV6-3, those segments were excluded. Immune exposure information for the cohort was limited to CMV serostatus. According to the authors, the approach could potentially be generalized to other disease states and immunological phenotypes. The cohort was sequenced for TCR beta chains only, and without alpha or paired-chain data the features that could be detected were limited. According to a later analysis, parvovirus B19, influenza, CMV and Epstein-Barr virus appeared linked to several top co-occurrence clusters. A further reported finding was that TCR beta sequences accurately predicted the HLA-A and HLA-B alleles for most subjects in the first cohort. According to a later genetic analysis, donors in an Asian-associated ancestry cluster had fewer N-insertions in productive TCRs than the approximately 630-donor mean. A few of the identified cytomegalovirus-associated TCR beta chains were confirmed in vitro to be specific for cytomegalovirus antigens. Across donors, most TCR sequences were observed very rarely, whereas some public TCRs were present in many individuals. A total of about 150 TCR beta chains were listed by the study as associated with cytomegalovirus. In both the original and validation cohorts, the classifier was reported to diagnose cytomegalovirus status with high specificity and sensitivity. In a later genetic analysis, a missense DCLRE1C variant was associated with V-gene and J-gene trimming of TCR beta chains, and the association was replicated in an independent cohort. A later analysis associated about 17,000 TCR beta sequences with specific HLA alleles at a false discovery rate of 0.05.

Libraries were constructed by the immunoSEQ multiplex PCR assay. The multiplex PCR relied on a mix of 60 forward primers for TCR Vbeta segments and 13 reverse primers for TCR Jbeta segments. The CDR3 region of rearranged TCR beta genes was amplified from genomic DNA by a multiplex PCR assay. The Illumina HiSeq System was used to sequence the amplified TCR beta libraries as 87-base-pair reads. On the authors' methods: In a later analysis, some 80 million unique TCR beta chains were counted across the 690 or so repertoires, and roughly 10 million of these chains were shared by at least two donors. Raw reads were error-corrected and collapsed into unique sequences with a nearest-neighbor algorithm that merged closely related sequences to remove PCR and sequencing errors. To assign V, D and J gene segments, CDR3 sequences were aligned to IMGT reference sequences. For a sequence to be retained, a match of at least six nucleotides was required to both a V gene segment and a J gene segment. Rearrangements were classified as productive when the CDR3 lacked stop codons and remained in frame with V and J, and all other rearrangements were classified as non-productive. Following IMGT convention, CDR3 was defined as the stretch from the second conserved V-encoded cysteine to the conserved J-encoded phenylalanine. The earlier analysis of around 640 of the donors excluded sequences that lacked an unambiguous match to a single V gene segment. In an earlier analysis of roughly 500 of the donors, V segments were called functional above 56.7% productive rearrangements and were called segregating when the between-donor standard deviation exceeded 5%. To diagnose cytomegalovirus status from the catalog of TCR beta chain sequences, a statistical classification framework was built. In a later analysis, V and J genes were assigned by comparing TCR nucleotide sequences against IMGT/GENE-DB human TR gene sequences. In a later analysis, CDR3 sequences and most-parsimonious VDJ recombination scenarios were assigned using the TCRdist pipeline. In a later analysis, each TCR beta chain was defined by its CDR3 amino acid sequence together with its V-gene family, and reads lacking a unique V-gene family were excluded. As a way to deal with suspected cross-contamination and a sequencing artifact, a later analysis dropped nearly 600 nucleotide sequences that were highly shared and had low generation probability. A later analysis calculated a clonal expansion index for each public chain from normalized within-repertoire ranks of inferred template counts. In a later analysis, generation probabilities were computed with a VDJ recombination model fitted to out-of-frame rearrangements, and the resulting probabilities were checked against IGoR. In a later analysis, TCR-TCR, TCR-HLA and TCR-CMV co-occurrence was scored with hypergeometric tests, and a repertoire-size bias correction was applied to TCR pairs. In a later analysis, false discovery rates were estimated by permuting HLA or CMV assignments 20 times. A later analysis grouped co-occurring TCRs with DBSCAN, adding TCRdist sequence similarity when clustering within HLA-allele-positive subsets. Repertoires with fewer than 30,000 or more than 120,000 public chains were left out of co-occurrence clustering, as were roughly five repertoires with anomalous nucleotide sharing. Imported from immuneACCESS, the table was reduced by TCRdb to in-frame sequences with V and J called. These copies leave out some clones; in studies compared against another copy, an unresolved V gene accounts for under half, and the cause of the remainder is not known. V and J calls and clone size are given by that table; D and trimming were obtained from the DNA. This sample holds about 150,000 clones; around 73% were observed only once. The ten most abundant clones make up 5.4% of the sample.

The cohort was made up of roughly 670 healthy bone marrow donors. Cohort members were all nominally healthy when sampled, although unrecorded immune exposures were likely present. The donor tested CMV seropositive, placing the donor among the roughly 300 seropositive members of the cohort. A peripheral blood sample was collected from each donor, and TCR beta sequencing was performed on peripheral blood mononuclear cells. Genomic DNA extraction from the blood cell samples was performed with the Qiagen DNeasy Blood Extraction Kit. As encoded in the germline V gene, CDR1 is SGHRS while CDR2 is YFSETQ. Measured from the cysteine to the phenylalanine, the CDR3 is 15 residues long. The read is trimmed to its CDR3 DNA, 45 bases read in frame from base 1. The V end gives up 4 bases and the J end 4 bases, leaving 6 bases in the junction not matched to a gene.

Sequenced input: PBMCs. The sequence derives from a woman under 30 in good health and CMV-seropositive. This sequence uses TRBV5-1 and TRBJ2-7, with 12 bases matching TRBD2. The CDR3 loop reads CASSASGGGFYEQYF. The nucleotide sequence is given as TGCGCCAGCAGCGCTAGCGGGGGGGGCTTTTACGAGCAGTACTTC.